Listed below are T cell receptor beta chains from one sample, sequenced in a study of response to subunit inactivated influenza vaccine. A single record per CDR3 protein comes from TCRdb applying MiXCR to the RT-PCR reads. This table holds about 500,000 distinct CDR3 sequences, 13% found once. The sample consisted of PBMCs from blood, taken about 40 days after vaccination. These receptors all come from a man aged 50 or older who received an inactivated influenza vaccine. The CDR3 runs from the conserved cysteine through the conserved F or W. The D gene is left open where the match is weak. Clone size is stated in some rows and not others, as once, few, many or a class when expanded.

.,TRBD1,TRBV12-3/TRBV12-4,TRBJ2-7,TGTGCCAGCAGTTTAACCGGGACAGGGCTCCAGGGGTACTTC,CASSLTGTGLQGYF
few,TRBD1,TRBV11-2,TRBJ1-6,TGTGCCAGCAGCTTAGAGGGGACAGGGCATTCACCCCTCCACTTT,CASSLEGTGHSPLHF
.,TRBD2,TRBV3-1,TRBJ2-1,TGTGCCAGCAGCCTATCCACTAGCGGGAGGGATAATGAGCAGTTCTTC,CASSLSTSGRDNEQFF
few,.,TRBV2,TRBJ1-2,TGTGCCAGCAGTGACCGACATACCACTTTCTACACCTTC,CASSDRHTTFYTF
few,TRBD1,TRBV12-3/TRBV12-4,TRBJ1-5,TGTGCCAGCAGTTTAAGCCAGGGGGCCCAGCCCCAGCATTTT,CASSLSQGAQPQHF
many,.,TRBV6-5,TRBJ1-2,TGTGCCAGCAGTTACGCCGACACTAACTATGGCTACACCTTC,CASSYADTNYGYTF
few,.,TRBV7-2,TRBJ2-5,TGTGCCAGCAGCTTAGAGAGGGTCGAGACCCAGTACTTC,CASSLERVETQYF
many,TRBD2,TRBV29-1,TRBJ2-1,TGCAGCGTCTGCGGGGGGCGCGACGGGGATTACAATGAGCAGTTCTTC,CSVCGGRDGDYNEQFF
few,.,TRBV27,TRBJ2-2,TGTGCCAGCAGTTCGACTTGGCTCACCGGGGAGCTGTTTTTT,CASSSTWLTGELFF
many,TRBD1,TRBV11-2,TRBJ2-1,TGTGCCAGCAGCTACGGACAGGGATCCTACAATGAGCAGTTCTTC,CASSYGQGSYNEQFF
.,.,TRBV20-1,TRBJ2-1,TGCAGTGCTAGGTACAGGGAGCATTGGTACAATGAGCAGTTCTTC,CSARYREHWYNEQFF
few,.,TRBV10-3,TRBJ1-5,TGTGCCACCGCGCCCCCAGGGAACAATCAGCCCCAGCATTTT,CATAPPGNNQPQHF
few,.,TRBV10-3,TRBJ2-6,TGTGCCATCAGTGGCGGATCTGGGGCCAACGTCCTGACTTTC,CAISGGSGANVLTF
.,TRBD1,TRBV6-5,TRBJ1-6,TGTGCCAGCACTTGGGGACAGGCGAATTCACCCCTCCACTTT,CASTWGQANSPLHF
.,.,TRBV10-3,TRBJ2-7,TGTGCCATCAGTGAGTCGCGGACGGACTCCTACGAGCAGTACTTC,CAISESRTDSYEQYF
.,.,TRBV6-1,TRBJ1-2,TGTGCCAGCATAAGGACAGAGGGGCTGAGCTATGGCTACACCTTC,CASIRTEGLSYGYTF
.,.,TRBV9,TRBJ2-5,TGTGCCATCGCACGACCGGGGAAGGAGACCCAGTACTTC,CAIARPGKETQYF
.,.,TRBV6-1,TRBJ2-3,TGTGCCAGCGGGGACTCCACAGATACGCAGTATTTT,CASGDSTDTQYF
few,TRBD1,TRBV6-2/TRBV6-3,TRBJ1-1,TGTGCCAGCAGCGCAGACAGGGTGAACACTGAAGCTTTCTTT,CASSADRVNTEAFF
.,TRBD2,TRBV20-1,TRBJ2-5,TGCAGTGCTAGATCTGGGGGTGGGAGAGCGGGGGCCAGCCCCCGTCCCATGTTTGGGGAGACCCAGTACTTC,CSARSGGGRAGASPRPMFGETQYF
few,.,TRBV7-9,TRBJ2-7,TGTGCCAGCAGCTTACACGAGGAGTCCTACGAGCAGTACTTC,CASSLHEESYEQYF
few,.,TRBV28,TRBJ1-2,TGTGCCAGCAGTTTATCGGGCAGGCAGTCCTATGGCTACACCTTC,CASSLSGRQSYGYTF
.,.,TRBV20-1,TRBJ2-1,TGCAGTGCTAGTCCAGGGAGCTCCTACAATGAGCAGTTCTTC,CSASPGSSYNEQFF
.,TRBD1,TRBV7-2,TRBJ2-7,TGTGCCAGCAGCTTAGGGACCGGGACAGGGACCTACGAGCAGTACTTC,CASSLGTGTGTYEQYF
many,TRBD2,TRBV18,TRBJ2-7,TGTGCCAGCTCCGCAAGCGGGGCCGCCTACGAGCAGTACTTC,CASSASGAAYEQYF
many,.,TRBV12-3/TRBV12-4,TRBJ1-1,TGTGCCAGCAGTTTATTGAGGACTGAAGCTTTCTTT,CASSLLRTEAFF
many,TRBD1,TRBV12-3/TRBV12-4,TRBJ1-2,TGTGCCAGCAGCCCCAGGACAGGGGGGGATGGCTACACCTTC,CASSPRTGGDGYTF
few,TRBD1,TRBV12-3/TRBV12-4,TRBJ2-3,TGTGCCAGCAGCTCGGACAGGTATAGCACAGATACGCAGTATTTT,CASSSDRYSTDTQYF
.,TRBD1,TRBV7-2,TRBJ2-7,TGTGCCAGCAGCTCCGCAGGGACAGGCTACGAGCAGTACTTC,CASSSAGTGYEQYF
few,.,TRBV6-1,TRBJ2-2,TGTGCCAGTTTGGACAGTAACACCGGGGAGCTGTTTTTT,CASLDSNTGELFF
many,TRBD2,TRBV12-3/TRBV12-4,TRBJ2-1,TGTGCCACCCGACTAGCGGGAGTCTATGAGCAGTTCTTC,CATRLAGVYEQFF
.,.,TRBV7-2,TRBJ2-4,TGTGCCAGCAGCCCCATGGGGGCATGGGGGGACATTCAGTACTTC,CASSPMGAWGDIQYF
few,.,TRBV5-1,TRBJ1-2,TGCGCCAGCAGGAACTCCGTGGGCTACACCTTC,CASRNSVGYTF
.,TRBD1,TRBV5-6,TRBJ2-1,TGTGCCAGCAGCTGGGGGCCGGGACAGGGAAACAATGAGCAGTTCTTC,CASSWGPGQGNNEQFF
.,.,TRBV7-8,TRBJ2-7,TGTGCCAGCAGCTTCTCGACAGGTGCCTACGAGCAGTACTTC,CASSFSTGAYEQYF
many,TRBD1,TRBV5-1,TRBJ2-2,TGCGCCAGCAGCCAATACTTCACAGGGGCCACCGGGGAGCTGTTTTTT,CASSQYFTGATGELFF
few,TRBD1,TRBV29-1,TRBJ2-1,TGCAGCGTTGATTCGACAACAGGGGCGCGACTAACCTCCAATGAGCAGTTCTTC,CSVDSTTGARLTSNEQFF
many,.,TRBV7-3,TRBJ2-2,TGTGCCAGCAGGCTAAACACCGGGGAGCTGTTTTTT,CASRLNTGELFF
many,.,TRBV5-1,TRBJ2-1,TGCGCCAGCAGCTTGGCCGGGGGCTCCTCCTACAATGAGCAGTTCTTC,CASSLAGGSSYNEQFF
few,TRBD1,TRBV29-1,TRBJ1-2,TGCAGCGCCAAGGACAGGGATTCTTATGGCTACACCTTC,CSAKDRDSYGYTF
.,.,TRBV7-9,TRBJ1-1,TGTGCCAGCAGCACTCGGGTCACTGAAGCTTTCTTT,CASSTRVTEAFF
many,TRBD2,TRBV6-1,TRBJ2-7,TGTGCCAGCAGCCCTCGGATAGCGGGGGCCTACGAGCAGTACTTC,CASSPRIAGAYEQYF